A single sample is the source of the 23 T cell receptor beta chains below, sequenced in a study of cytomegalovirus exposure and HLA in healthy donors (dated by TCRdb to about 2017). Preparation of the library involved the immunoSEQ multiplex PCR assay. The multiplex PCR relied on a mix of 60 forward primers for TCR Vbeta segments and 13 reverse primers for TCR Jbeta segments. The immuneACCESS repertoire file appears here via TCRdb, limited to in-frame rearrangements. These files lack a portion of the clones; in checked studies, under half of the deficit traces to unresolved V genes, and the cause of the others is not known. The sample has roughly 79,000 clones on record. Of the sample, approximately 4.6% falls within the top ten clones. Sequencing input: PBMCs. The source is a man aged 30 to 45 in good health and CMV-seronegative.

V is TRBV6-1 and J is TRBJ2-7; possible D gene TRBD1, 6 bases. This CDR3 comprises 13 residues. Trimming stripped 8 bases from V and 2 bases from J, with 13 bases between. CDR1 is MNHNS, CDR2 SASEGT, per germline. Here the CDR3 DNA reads TGTGCCAGCTCTCGGGACACAACCTACGAGCAGTACTTC. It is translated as CASSRDTTYEQYF.

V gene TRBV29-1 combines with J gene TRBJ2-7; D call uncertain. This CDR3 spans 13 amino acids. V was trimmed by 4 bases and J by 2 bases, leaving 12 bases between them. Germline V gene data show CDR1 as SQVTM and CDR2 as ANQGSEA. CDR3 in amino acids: CSVGMTEPYEQYF. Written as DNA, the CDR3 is TGCAGCGTTGGGATGACTGAACCCTACGAGCAGTACTTC.

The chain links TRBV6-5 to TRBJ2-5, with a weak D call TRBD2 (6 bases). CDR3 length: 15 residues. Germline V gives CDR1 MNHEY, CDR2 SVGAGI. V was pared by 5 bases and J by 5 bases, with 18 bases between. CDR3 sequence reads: CASSLSGDGGETQYF. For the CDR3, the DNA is TGTGCCAGCAGTCTCTCGGGGGATGGCGGGGAGACCCAGTACTTC.

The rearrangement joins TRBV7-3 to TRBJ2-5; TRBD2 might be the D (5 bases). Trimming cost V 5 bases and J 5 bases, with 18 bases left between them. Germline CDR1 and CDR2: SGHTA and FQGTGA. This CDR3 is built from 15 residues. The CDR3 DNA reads TGTGCCAGCAGCCTCCATTACCGGGAAATGGAGACCCAGTACTTC. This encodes CASSLHYREMETQYF.

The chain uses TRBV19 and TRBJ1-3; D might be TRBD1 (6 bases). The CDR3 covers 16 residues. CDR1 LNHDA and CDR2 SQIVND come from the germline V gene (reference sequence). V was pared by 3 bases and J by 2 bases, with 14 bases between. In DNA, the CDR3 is TGTGCCAGTAGTATCTCCCGACAGGCCCCTGGAAACACCATATATTTT. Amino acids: CASSISRQAPGNTIYF.

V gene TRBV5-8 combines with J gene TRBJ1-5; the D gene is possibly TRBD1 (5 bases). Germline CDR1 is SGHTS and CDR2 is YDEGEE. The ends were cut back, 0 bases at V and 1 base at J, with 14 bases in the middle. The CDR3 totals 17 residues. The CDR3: CASSLGEEGRSNQPQHF. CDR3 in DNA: TGTGCCAGCAGCTTGGGGGAGGAGGGACGAAGCAATCAGCCCCAGCATTTT.

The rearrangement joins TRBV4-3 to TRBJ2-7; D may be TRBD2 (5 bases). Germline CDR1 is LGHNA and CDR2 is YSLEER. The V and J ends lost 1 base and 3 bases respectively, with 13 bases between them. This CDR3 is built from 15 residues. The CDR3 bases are TGCGCCAGCAGCCAAGGTTCCTCGGGAAGCTACGAGCAGTACTTC. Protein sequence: CASSQGSSGSYEQYF.

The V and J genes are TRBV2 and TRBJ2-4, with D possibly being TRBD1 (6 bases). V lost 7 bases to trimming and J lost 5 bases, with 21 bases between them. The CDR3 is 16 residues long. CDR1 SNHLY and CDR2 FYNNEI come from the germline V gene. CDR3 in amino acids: CASTLSRGIVQNIQYF. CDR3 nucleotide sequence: TGTGCCAGCACCCTAAGTAGGGGGATAGTCCAAAACATTCAGTACTTC.

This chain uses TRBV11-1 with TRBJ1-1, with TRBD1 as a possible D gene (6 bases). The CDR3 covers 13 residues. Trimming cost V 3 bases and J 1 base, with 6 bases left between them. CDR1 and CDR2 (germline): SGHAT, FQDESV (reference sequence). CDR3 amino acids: CASSLTGNTEAFF. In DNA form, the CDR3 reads TGTGCCAGCAGCTTGACAGGGAACACTGAAGCTTTCTTT.

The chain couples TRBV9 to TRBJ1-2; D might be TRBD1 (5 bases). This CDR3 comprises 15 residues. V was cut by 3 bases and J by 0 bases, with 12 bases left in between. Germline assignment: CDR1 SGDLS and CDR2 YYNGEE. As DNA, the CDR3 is TGTGCCAGCAGCGCGGGGGGACTTACTAACTATGGCTACACCTTC. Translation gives CASSAGGLTNYGYTF.

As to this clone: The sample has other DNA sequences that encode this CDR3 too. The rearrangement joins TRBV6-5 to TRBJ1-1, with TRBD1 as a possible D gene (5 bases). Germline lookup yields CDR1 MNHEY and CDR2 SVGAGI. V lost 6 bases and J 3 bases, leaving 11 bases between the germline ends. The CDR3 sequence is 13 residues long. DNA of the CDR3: TGTGCCAGCAGGTGGGGGAGGGACACTGAAGCTTTCTTT. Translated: CASRWGRDTEAFF.

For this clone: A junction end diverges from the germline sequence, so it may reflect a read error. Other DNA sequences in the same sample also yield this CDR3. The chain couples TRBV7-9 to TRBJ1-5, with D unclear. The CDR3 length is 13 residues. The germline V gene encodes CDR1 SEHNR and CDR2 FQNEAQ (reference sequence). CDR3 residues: CASSLEGGQPQHF. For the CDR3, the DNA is TGTGCTAGCAGCTTAGAGGGAGGGCAGCCCCAGCATTTT.

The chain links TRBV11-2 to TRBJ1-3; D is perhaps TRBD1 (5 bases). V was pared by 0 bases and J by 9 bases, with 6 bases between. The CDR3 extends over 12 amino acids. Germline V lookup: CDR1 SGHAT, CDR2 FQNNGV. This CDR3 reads CASSLDDSTIYF. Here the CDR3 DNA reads TGTGCCAGCAGCTTAGATGACAGCACCATATATTTT.

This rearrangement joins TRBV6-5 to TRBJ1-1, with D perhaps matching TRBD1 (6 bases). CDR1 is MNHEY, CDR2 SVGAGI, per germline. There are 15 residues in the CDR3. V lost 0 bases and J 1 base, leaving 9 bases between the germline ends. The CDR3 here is CASSYSGGQNTEAFF. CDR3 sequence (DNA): TGTGCCAGCAGTTACTCAGGGGGTCAGAACACTGAAGCTTTCTTT.

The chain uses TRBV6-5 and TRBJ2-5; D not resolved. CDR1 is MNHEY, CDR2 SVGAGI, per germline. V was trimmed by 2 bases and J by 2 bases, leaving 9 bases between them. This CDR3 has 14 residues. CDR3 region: CASSYGSLQETQYF. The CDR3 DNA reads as TGTGCCAGCAGTTACGGCAGTTTACAAGAGACCCAGTACTTC.

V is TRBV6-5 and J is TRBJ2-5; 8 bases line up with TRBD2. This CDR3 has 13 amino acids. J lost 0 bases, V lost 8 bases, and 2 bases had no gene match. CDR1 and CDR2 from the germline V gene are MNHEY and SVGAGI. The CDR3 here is CASRGGNQETQYF. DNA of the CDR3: TGTGCCAGCCGGGGGGGCAACCAAGAGACCCAGTACTTC.

This chain's CDR3 is CASSLEQVQYF. The CDR3 nucleotides read TGCGCCAGCAGCTTGGAACAGGTGCAGTACTTC. The genes are TRBV5-1 and TRBJ2-7; tentatively, D is TRBD1 (5 bases). CDR3 length: 11 amino acids. Per germline, CDR1 SGHRS and CDR2 YFSETQ. Between the trimmed V and J ends, which lost 0 bases and 9 bases, there was a span of 7 bases.

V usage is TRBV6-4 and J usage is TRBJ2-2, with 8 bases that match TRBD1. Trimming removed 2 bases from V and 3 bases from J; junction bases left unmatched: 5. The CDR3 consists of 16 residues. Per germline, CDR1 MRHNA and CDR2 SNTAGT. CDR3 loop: CASSDRPGGDTGELFF. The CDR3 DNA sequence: TGTGCCAGCAGTGACCGGCCAGGGGGCGACACCGGGGAGCTGTTTTTT.

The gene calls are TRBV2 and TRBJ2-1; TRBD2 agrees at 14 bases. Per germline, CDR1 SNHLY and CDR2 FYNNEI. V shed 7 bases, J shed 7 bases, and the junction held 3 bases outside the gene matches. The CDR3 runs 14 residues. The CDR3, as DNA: TGTGCCAGCATGCGACTAGCGGGAGGGAATGAGCAGTTCTTC. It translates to CASMRLAGGNEQFF.

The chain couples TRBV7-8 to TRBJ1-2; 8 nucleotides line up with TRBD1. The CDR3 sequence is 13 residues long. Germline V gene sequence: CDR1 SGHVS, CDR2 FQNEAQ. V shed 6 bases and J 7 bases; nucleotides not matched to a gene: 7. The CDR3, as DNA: TGTGCCAGCAGTTCCGACAGGGGAGGTGGCTACACCTTC. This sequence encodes CASSSDRGGGYTF. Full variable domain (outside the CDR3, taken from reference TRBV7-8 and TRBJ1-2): GAGVSQSPRYKVAKRGQDVALRCDPISGHVSLFWYQQALGQGPEFLTYFQNEAQLDKSGLPSDRFFAERPEGSVSTLKIQRTQQEDSAVYLCASSSDRGGGYTFGSGTRLTVV.

The CDR3 nucleotides are TGTGCCAGCAGACTCCCCGGAGGACCGCACTACGAGCAGTACTTC. This gives the protein CASRLPGGPHYEQYF. V and J are TRBV6-1 and TRBJ2-7, with D possibly matching TRBD2 (5 bases). The germline gives CDR1 MNHNS, CDR2 SASEGT. The CDR3 covers 15 residues. Trimming pared 6 bases from V and 3 bases from J, leaving 18 bases between.

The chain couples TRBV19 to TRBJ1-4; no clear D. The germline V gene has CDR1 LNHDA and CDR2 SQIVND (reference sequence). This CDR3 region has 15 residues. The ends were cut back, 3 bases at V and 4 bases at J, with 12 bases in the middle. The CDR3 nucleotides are TGTGCCAGTAGTATTGAAGATGGCGGTAATGAAAAACTGTTTTTT. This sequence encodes CASSIEDGGNEKLFF. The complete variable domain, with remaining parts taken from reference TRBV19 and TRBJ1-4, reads DGGITQSPKYLFRKEGQNVTLSCEQNLNHDAMYWYRQDPGQGLRLIYYSQIVNDFQKGDIAEGYSVSREKKESFPLTVTSAQKNPTAFYLCASSIEDGGNEKLFFGSGTQLSVL.

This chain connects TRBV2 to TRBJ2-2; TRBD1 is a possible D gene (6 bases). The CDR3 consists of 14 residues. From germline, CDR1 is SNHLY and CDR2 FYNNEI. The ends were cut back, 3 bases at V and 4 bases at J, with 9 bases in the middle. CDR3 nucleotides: TGTGCCAGCAGTGACGGCAGGGGCACCGGGGAGCTGTTTTTT. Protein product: CASSDGRGTGELFF.